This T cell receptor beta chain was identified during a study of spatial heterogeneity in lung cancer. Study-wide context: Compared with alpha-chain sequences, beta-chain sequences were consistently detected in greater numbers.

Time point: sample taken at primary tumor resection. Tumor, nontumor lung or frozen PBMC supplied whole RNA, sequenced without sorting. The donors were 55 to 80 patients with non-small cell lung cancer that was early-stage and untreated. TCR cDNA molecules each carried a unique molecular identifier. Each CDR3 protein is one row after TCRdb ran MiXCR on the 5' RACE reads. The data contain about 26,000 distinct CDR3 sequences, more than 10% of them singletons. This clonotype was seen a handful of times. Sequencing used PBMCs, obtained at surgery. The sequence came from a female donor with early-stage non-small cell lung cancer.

This chain's CDR3 is CASSQYWDREAFF. CDR3 DNA: TGCGCCAGCAGCCAATATTGGGACAGGGAGGCTTTCTTT. The chain carries TRBV4-1 and TRBJ1-1; TRBD1 agrees at 9 bases. With V trimmed by 2 bases and J by 11 bases, 6 bases remained unmatched. The CDR3 is 13 residues long. CDR1 MGHRA and CDR2 YSYEKL come from the germline V gene.